This TCR beta chain was found in a study of response to subunit inactivated influenza vaccine. General study points: The study's authors posited that every seasonal influenza vaccination enlists few new T cells.

TCRdb reprocessed the RT-PCR reads via MiXCR and lists one record per CDR3 protein. There are hundreds of thousands of distinct CDR3 sequences in the sample; about an eighth occur only once, and around 9.6% lies in the top ten. Concerning this clonotype itself: Antigen: not known.

CDR1 SGHRS and CDR2 YFSETQ come from the germline V gene. Deletions cut 6 bases from V and 4 bases from J, with 19 bases between. The CDR3 has 16 amino acids. The material sequenced was PBMCs from blood, taken on the day of vaccination. The chain uses TRBV5-1 and TRBJ2-2; D remains ambiguous. The receptor's source is a man aged 50 or older who received an inactivated influenza vaccine. CDR3 loop: CASTLRTAKGTGELFF. The CDR3 DNA follows: TGCGCCAGCACCCTTCGGACGGCCAAGGGCACCGGGGAGCTGTTTTTT.